Detailed here is one T cell receptor beta chain. The antigen it binds to is not known. Per-base quality was not reported, and no clone a single base away is much larger than it. The library relied on the immunoSEQ multiplex PCR assay. TCRdb obtained this table from immuneACCESS and retained in-frame rearrangements with V and J assigned. These tables miss some clones; where compared with another copy, unresolved V genes account for less than half of the shortfall, and the remainder is unexplained. The sample has about 79,000 clones on record, 90% to 95% of them singletons. 0.2% to 0.3% of the sample is held by the ten biggest clonotypes. This entry comes from a study of technical replicates of blood from several donors (dated 2017 in TCRdb). From cysteine to phenylalanine, the CDR3 is 17 amino acids long. Just CDR3 DNA is preserved here, 51 bases in frame from base 1. Trimming takes 5 bases off V and 4 bases off J; junction bases not matched to a gene: 14. CDR1 SGHAT and CDR2 FQNNGV are derived from the germline V gene.

The receptor chain draws on TRBV11-2 and TRBJ1-2, with TRBD1 identical over 9 junction bases. The clonotype comes from a human donor in good health. The sequencing input was T cells isolated from PBMCs. For the CDR3, the sequence is CASSTPGGDRVFYGYTF. The DNA is as follows: TGTGCCAGCAGCACCCCCGGCGGGGACAGGGTCTTCTATGGCTACACCTTC.